This T cell receptor beta chain was identified in a study of blood T cells in healthy people across ages. Study observations and caveats: Donor CMV status was unknown, possibly confounding expanded clonotype changes. What prevented conclusive comparison of naive and antigen-experienced cells was that PBMCs were unsorted. Older age coincided with a roughly linear decline in TCR beta diversity per million T cells.

Germline CDR1 is MNHEY and CDR2 is SVGEGT. This CDR3 spans 12 amino acids. V was shortened by 11 bases and J by 4 bases, with 14 bases between the two germline ends. Together with a sample-barcoded 5' primer, a J-beta primer mix was included in a second PCR lasting about 7 to 11 cycles. A single record per CDR3 protein comes from TCRdb applying MiXCR to the 5' RACE reads. The data show about 1.5 million distinct CDR3 sequences, with roughly two fifths seen just once and 4% held by the top ten. A note on this clonotype: Its antigen is not identified.

The receptor was derived from a woman aged 18-29 years in good health. The genes are TRBV6-2 or TRBV6-3 and TRBJ1-1, with a possible D match to TRBD1 (6 bases). Specimen: blood. This CDR3 reads CAGRGGGTEAFF. The CDR3 nucleotides are TGTGCCGGAAGGGGAGGGGGCACTGAAGCTTTCTTT.